Here is one TCR beta chain with its context. The data are from a study of somatic mutations in cytotoxic T cells in rheumatoid arthritis. Sequencing was performed with immunoSEQ multiplex PCR; in TCRdb, only in-frame clones are kept and a portion is missing. The repertoire holds some 25,000 clones, with more than 75% as singletons. This sequence originates from a middle-aged man in good health. The sequenced sample consisted of CD8+ T cells sorted from blood.

This CDR3 is CASSYGGDGLNQPQHF. The CDR3 DNA sequence: TGTGCCAGCAGTTACGGGGGGGATGGGTTAAATCAGCCCCAGCATTTT. V gene TRBV6-6 combines with J gene TRBJ1-5, with D possibly TRBD1 on 5 matching bases. Trimming left V 2 bases short and J 4 bases short, with 15 bases between. Germline CDR1 MNHNY, CDR2 SVGAGI (reference sequence). The CDR3 is 16 amino acids.